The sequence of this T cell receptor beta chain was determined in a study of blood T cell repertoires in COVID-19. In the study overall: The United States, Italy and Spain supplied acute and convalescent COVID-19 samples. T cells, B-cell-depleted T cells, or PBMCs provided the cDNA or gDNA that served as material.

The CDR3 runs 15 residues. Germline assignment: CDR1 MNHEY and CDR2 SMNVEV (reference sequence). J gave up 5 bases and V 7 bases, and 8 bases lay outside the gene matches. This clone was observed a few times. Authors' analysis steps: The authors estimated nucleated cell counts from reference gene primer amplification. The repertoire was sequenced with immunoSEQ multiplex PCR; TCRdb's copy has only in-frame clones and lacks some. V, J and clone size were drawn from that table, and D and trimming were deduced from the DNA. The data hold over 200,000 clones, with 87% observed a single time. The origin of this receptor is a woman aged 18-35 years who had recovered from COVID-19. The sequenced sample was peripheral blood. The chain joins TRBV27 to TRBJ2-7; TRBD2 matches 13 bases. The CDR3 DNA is TGTGCCAGCAATCAGGGACTAGCGGGATTCGACGAGCAGTACTTC. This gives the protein CASNQGLAGFDEQYF.